This paragraph reports one TCR beta chain. V was clipped by 0 bases and J by 5 bases; unmatched bases: 3. The CDR3 has 15 amino acids. Germline V gives CDR1 PRHDT, CDR2 FYEKMQ (reference sequence). This table comes from immunoSEQ multiplex PCR, and its TCRdb copy is limited to in-frame clones, with some not included. The repertoire holds approximately 390,000 clones, with about 86% as singletons. The entry originates in a study of blood T cell repertoires in COVID-19. The chain combines TRBV13 with TRBJ2-1; 8 bases are a match to TRBD2. The sample taken for sequencing was PBMCs or T cells enriched from blood (not recorded which). The sequence derives from a woman in her fifties or sixties who had recovered from COVID-19. The CDR3, as DNA: TGTGCCAGCAGCTTAGGACTAGCGGACCACAATGAGCAGTTCTTC. The encoded protein is CASSLGLADHNEQFF.